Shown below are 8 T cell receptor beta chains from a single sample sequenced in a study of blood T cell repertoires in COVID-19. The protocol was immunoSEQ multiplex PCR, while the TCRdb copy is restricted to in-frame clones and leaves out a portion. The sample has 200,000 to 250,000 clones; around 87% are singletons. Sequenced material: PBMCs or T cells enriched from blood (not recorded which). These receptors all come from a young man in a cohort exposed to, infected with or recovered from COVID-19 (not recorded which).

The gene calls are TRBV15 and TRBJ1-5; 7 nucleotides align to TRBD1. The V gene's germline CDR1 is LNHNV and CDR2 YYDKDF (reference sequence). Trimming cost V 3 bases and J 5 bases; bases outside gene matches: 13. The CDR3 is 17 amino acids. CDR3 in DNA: TGTGCCACCAGCAGGCTAACAGGGGAAGGCTACTATCAGCCCCAGCATTTT. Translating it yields CATSRLTGEGYYQPQHF.

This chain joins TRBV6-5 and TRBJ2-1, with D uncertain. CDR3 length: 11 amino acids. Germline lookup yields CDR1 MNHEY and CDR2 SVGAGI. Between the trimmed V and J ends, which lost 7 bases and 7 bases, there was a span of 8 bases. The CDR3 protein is CASTVLNEQFF. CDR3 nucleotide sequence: TGTGCCAGCACGGTTCTTAATGAGCAGTTCTTC.

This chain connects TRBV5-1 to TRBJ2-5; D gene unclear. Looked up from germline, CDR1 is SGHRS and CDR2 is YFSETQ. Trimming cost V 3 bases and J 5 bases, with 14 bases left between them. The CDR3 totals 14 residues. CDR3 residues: CASSSAPGSETQYF. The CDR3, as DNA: TGCGCCAGCAGCTCCGCCCCGGGTTCGGAGACCCAGTACTTC. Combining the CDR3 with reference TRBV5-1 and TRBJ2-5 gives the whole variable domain KAGVTQTPRYLIKTRGQQVTLSCSPISGHRSVSWYQQTPGQGLQFLFEYFSETQRNKGNFPGRFSGRQFSNSRSEMNVSTLELGDSALYLCASSSAPGSETQYFGPGTRLLVL.

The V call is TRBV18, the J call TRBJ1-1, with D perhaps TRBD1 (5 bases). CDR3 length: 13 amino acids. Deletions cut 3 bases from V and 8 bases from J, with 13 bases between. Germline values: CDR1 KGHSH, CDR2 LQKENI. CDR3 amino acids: CASSPGGNREAFF. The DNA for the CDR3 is TGTGCCAGCTCACCGGGGGGAAACAGAGAAGCTTTCTTT.

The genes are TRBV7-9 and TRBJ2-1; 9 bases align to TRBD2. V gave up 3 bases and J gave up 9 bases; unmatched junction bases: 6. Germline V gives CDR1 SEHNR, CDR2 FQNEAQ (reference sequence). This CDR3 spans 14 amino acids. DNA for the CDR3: TGTGCCAGCAGCTTGATAGCGGGGGCCGGTGAGCAGTTCTTC. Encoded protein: CASSLIAGAGEQFF.

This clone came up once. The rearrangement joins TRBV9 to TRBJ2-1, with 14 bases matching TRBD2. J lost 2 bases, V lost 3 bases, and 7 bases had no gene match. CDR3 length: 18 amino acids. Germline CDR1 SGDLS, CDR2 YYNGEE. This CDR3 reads CASSETGLAGATYNEQFF. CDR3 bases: TGTGCCAGCAGCGAAACGGGACTAGCGGGAGCAACCTACAATGAGCAGTTCTTC.

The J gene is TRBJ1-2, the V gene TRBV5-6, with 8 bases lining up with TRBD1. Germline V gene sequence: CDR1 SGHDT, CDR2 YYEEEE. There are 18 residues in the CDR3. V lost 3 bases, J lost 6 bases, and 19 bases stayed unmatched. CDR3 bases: TGTGCCAGCAGCTCATCACAGTACAACAGGGGGTATCTAGATGGCTACACCTTC. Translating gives CASSSSQYNRGYLDGYTF.

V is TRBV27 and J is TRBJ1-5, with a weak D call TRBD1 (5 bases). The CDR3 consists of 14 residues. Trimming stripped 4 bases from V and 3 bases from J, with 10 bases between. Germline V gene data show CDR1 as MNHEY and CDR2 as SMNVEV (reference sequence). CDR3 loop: CASSSKGLNQPQHF. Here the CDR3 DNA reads TGTGCCAGCAGTTCCAAGGGACTCAATCAGCCCCAGCATTTT.